A selection of T cell receptor beta chains follows, all from one sample in a study of cytomegalovirus exposure and HLA in healthy donors. The method was immunoSEQ multiplex PCR; TCRdb's version includes in-frame clones alone and lacks a portion of them. The table records more than 150,000 clones, around 80% of them present only once. The sample comprised PBMCs. Receptor source: a girl between 10 and 17 years old in good health and CMV-seropositive. Both conserved end residues are part of each CDR3. The D gene is left open where the match is weak. Clone size, where shown, is once, few, many, or a class for clones that have expanded.

TRBJ2-1	NA	TRBV15	TRBD2	TGTGCCACCAGCAGAACTGGTCGGACTAGCGGGAGGGACAGTGAGCAGTTCTTC	CATSRTGRTSGRDSEQFF
TRBJ2-3	NA	TRBV6-5	TRBD1	TGTGCCAGCAGTTCCTACAGGGGAACAGATACGCAGTATTTT	CASSSYRGTDTQYF
TRBJ2-1	NA	TRBV25-1	NA	TGTGCCAGCAGTGAGTGGGCTCTAAGGTACAATGAGCAGTTCTTC	CASSEWALRYNEQFF
TRBJ2-1	NA	TRBV30	NA	TGTGCCTGGAGTCTCTCTGAGCAGTTCTTC	CAWSLSEQFF
TRBJ1-4	NA	TRBV19	NA	TGTGCCAGTAGTATTCTCGAGAAGCGCGAAAAACTGTTTTTT	CASSILEKREKLFF
TRBJ1-3	few	TRBV18	TRBD1	TGTGCCAGCTCATCGGCAATCGACAGGGCTGGAAACACCATATATTTT	CASSSAIDRAGNTIYF
TRBJ2-5	NA	TRBV11-3	NA	TGTGCCAGCAGCCCGCGGGGCGGGGTTGAGACCCAGTACTTC	CASSPRGGVETQYF
TRBJ2-1	NA	TRBV9	TRBD2	TGTGCCAGCAGCGCGGGATTTAGCGGGAGAGCCAATGAGCAGTTCTTC	CASSAGFSGRANEQFF
TRBJ1-4	NA	TRBV4-1	NA	TGCGCCAGCAGCCAAGCGGGGACTGCTAATGAAAAACTGTTTTTT	CASSQAGTANEKLFF
TRBJ2-5	NA	TRBV29-1	NA	TGCAGCGTTGAGTGGCCCCAAGAGACCCAGTACTTC	CSVEWPQETQYF
TRBJ1-2	NA	TRBV6-1	NA	TGTGCCAGCAGTGATAGGGAGGGAGCGGATGGCTACACCTTC	CASSDREGADGYTF
TRBJ1-5	NA	TRBV5-1	TRBD1	TGCGCCAGCAGCTTAGGGGGCAGCAATCAGCCCCAGCATTTT	CASSLGGSNQPQHF
TRBJ2-7	NA	TRBV10-3	TRBD2	TGTGCCATCAGTACGCCGGCGGTGCTAGCGGGAGTGAATTACGAGCAGTACTTC	CAISTPAVLAGVNYEQYF
TRBJ1-6	NA	TRBV5-1	NA	TGCGCCAGCAGCTTGGGAGATATTCAGGGTTCGACACCCCTCCACTTT	CASSLGDIQGSTPLHF
TRBJ2-1	NA	TRBV10-3	TRBD2	TGTGCCATCAGTGAGTCAGGACTAGCGGGAGGGTACAATGAGCAGTTCTTC	CAISESGLAGGYNEQFF
TRBJ2-2	NA	TRBV14	NA	TGTGCCAGCAGCCAAGCGCGGTATAATAGGCAGCCGAACACCGGGGAGCTGTTTTTT	CASSQARYNRQPNTGELFF
TRBJ2-3	NA	TRBV4-3	NA	TGCGCCAGCAGCCAAGATCCCTCCCAGGGGTGGGGAGATACGCAGTATTTT	CASSQDPSQGWGDTQYF
TRBJ2-2	once	TRBV4-3	TRBD2	TGCGCCAGCAGCCAGCAAGAAGTCCTAGCGGGGAACACCGGGGAGCTGTTTTTT	CASSQQEVLAGNTGELFF
TRBJ2-2	NA	TRBV5-1	NA	TGCGCCAGCAGCTTGACAGGATCGAACACCGGGGAGCTGTTTTTT	CASSLTGSNTGELFF
TRBJ2-7	NA	TRBV10-1	TRBD2	TGCGCCAGCGGCTACAGCGGGAGGACCGACTTGGGGCAGTACTTC	CASGYSGRTDLGQYF
TRBJ2-7	NA	TRBV4-1	TRBD1	TGCGCCAGCAGCCAACGATCAGGGACAGGGGGCACCTACGAGCAGTACTTC	CASSQRSGTGGTYEQYF
TRBJ1-5	NA	TRBV5-1	TRBD1	TGCGCCAGCAGCTTGGAGGGACAGGGCCAGCCCCAGCATTTT	CASSLEGQGQPQHF
TRBJ1-2	NA	TRBV27	TRBD1	TGTGCCAGCAGATGGGGACAGGTTAACTATGGCTACACCTTC	CASRWGQVNYGYTF
TRBJ1-2	few	TRBV18	NA	TGTGCCAGCTCAAGCACAGGAGGCTACACCTTC	CASSSTGGYTF
TRBJ1-4	NA	TRBV6-6	NA	TGTGCCATCGGACAGGAAAAACTGTTTTTT	CAIGQEKLFF
TRBJ1-1	NA	TRBV30	NA	TGTGCCTGGAGTGTACTTCGAGGATTTGGCTCTGAAGCTTTCTTT	CAWSVLRGFGSEAFF
TRBJ1-3	NA	TRBV18	TRBD1	TGTGCCAGCTCAGTGGACAGGGACACCATATATTTT	CASSVDRDTIYF
TRBJ2-7	NA	TRBV6-6	TRBD1	TGTGCCAGCAGTAGGACAGGGGGCCAGGACGAGCAGTACTTC	CASSRTGGQDEQYF
TRBJ2-7	NA	TRBV5-1	TRBD1	TGCGCCAGCAGTGGACAGGTGAGCTCCTACGAGCAGTACTTC	CASSGQVSSYEQYF
TRBJ1-3	NA	TRBV2	TRBD1	TGTGCCAGCAGTGATCCAGGGGGAGGAAACACCATATATTTT	CASSDPGGGNTIYF
TRBJ2-1	NA	TRBV10-1	TRBD2	TGCGCCAGCAGATCCGGGACTAGCATGCCAATCACTAGCTCCTACAATGAGCAGTTCTTC	CASRSGTSMPITSSYNEQFF
TRBJ1-1	once	TRBV10-1	NA	TGCGCCAGCGGAGAACCGAACACTGAAGCTTTCTTT	CASGEPNTEAFF
TRBJ1-5	NA	TRBV28	TRBD1	TGTGCCAGCAGTTCGGGACAGGGTAGAGGGGAGCCCCAGCATTTT	CASSSGQGRGEPQHF
TRBJ1-1	NA	TRBV27	NA	TGTGCCAGCATGCAGAGGACTGAAGCTTTCTTT	CASMQRTEAFF
TRBJ2-2	NA	TRBV30	NA	TGTGCCTCGTGGATGGCAGGGGTTTCCTCTCCGTTGAACACCGGGGAGCTGTTTTTT	CASWMAGVSSPLNTGELFF
TRBJ2-1	NA	TRBV19	TRBD2	TGTGCCAGTAGCGTACTAGCGCCAAGCTCCTACAATGAGCAGTTCTTC	CASSVLAPSSYNEQFF
TRBJ2-1	NA	TRBV30	NA	TGTGCCTGGAGAGCTCCCTCGAGCTCCTACAATGAGCAGTTCTTC	CAWRAPSSSYNEQFF
TRBJ2-7	NA	TRBV27	NA	TGTGCCAGCAGGTGGGGACTGAGCTACGAGCAGTACTTC	CASRWGLSYEQYF
TRBJ1-2	NA	TRBV7-9	TRBD1	TGTGCCAGCGGTGCAGGACAGGTCCTTTATGGCTACACCTTC	CASGAGQVLYGYTF
TRBJ1-2	NA	TRBV5-1	NA	TGCGCCAGCAGCCTCGACACCTATGGCTACACCTTC	CASSLDTYGYTF
TRBJ2-7	NA	TRBV4-1	NA	TGCGCCAGCAGCCAAGGGGGTAGCGGAGCCTACGAGCAGTACTTC	CASSQGGSGAYEQYF
TRBJ2-1	NA	TRBV27	NA	TGTGCCAGCAGTATGGGAGGGACACCCCGCTACAATGAGCAGTTCTTC	CASSMGGTPRYNEQFF
TRBJ2-2	NA	TRBV7-9	NA	TGTGCCAGCAGCTTAGAAGGTTGGGGGCGCGTTCCCGGGGAGCTGTTTTTT	CASSLEGWGRVPGELFF
TRBJ2-2	NA	TRBV7-9	TRBD1	TGTGCCAGCAGCTCAACCTTCAGGGGGCCCGGGGAGCTGTTTTTT	CASSSTFRGPGELFF
TRBJ1-2	NA	TRBV15	TRBD1	TGTGCCACCAGCAGAGATCTGGGAACAGGGGCTGGCTACACCTTC	CATSRDLGTGAGYTF
TRBJ1-5	NA	TRBV10-3	NA	TGTGCCTCAAGACAGGACAATCAGCCCCAGCATTTT	CASRQDNQPQHF